The next 27 T cell receptor beta chains were all read from a single sample in a study of T cell repertoires in ileal Crohn's disease. The data were produced by immunoSEQ multiplex PCR, yet TCRdb's version contains in-frame clones alone and is incomplete. The sample holds about 8,400 clones, approximately 80% seen once. The material sequenced was ileal tissue. The source of these receptors is an adult with Crohn's disease.

This chain links TRBV5-1 with TRBJ2-2, with 10 nucleotides matching TRBD2. Trimming at V came to 5 bases and at J to 7 bases, leaving 11 bases not matched to a gene. The germline CDR1 and CDR2 sequences are SGHRS and YFSETQ. The CDR3 totals 16 residues. The CDR3, as DNA: TGCGCCAGCAGTCAGACTAGCGGGCCTACCGACGGGGAGCTGTTTTTT. As protein: CASSQTSGPTDGELFF.

This chain links TRBV5-1 with TRBJ1-2, with no clear D. The germline gives CDR1 SGHRS, CDR2 YFSETQ. This CDR3 is 12 amino acids long. With 5 bases removed from V and 8 bases from J, the gap between germline ends came to 13 bases. The DNA for the CDR3 is TGCGCCAGCAGTTGGGGAGAGGGAGGCTACACCTTC. Amino acids: CASSWGEGGYTF.

J is TRBJ2-5 and V is TRBV6-6; 7 bases map to TRBD1. V dropped 8 bases and J dropped 10; count of bases not matched to a gene: 16. This CDR3 is 14 amino acids long. Per germline, CDR1 MNHNY and CDR2 SVGAGI (reference sequence). The CDR3 here is CASLTGQGDSIQYF. CDR3 nucleotides: TGTGCCAGCTTAACGGGGCAGGGGGATAGTATCCAGTACTTC.

J is TRBJ1-1 and V is TRBV18; D is unresolved. CDR1 is KGHSH and CDR2 is LQKENI in the germline V gene. V gave up 3 bases and J gave up 0 bases, with 5 bases separating them. The length of the CDR3 is 13 residues. The CDR3, as DNA: TGTGCCAGCTCACCCGGATTGAACACTGAAGCTTTCTTT. This sequence encodes CASSPGLNTEAFF. Full variable domain (rest looked up from reference TRBV18 and TRBJ1-1): NAGVMQNPRHLVRRRGQEARLRCSPMKGHSHVYWYRQLPEEGLKFMVYLQKENIIDESGMPKERFSAEFPKEGPSILRIQQVVRGDSAAYFCASSPGLNTEAFFGQGTRLTVV.

This clone was seen only a few times. The sample carries other DNA sequences with the same CDR3. The J gene is TRBJ1-1, the V gene TRBV5-1, with D hard to call. Germline V gene data show CDR1 as SGHRS and CDR2 as YFSETQ. This CDR3 is built from 13 residues. V lost 0 bases to trimming and J lost 3 bases, with 6 bases between them. This CDR3 reads CASSLDGDTEAFF. In DNA, the CDR3 is TGCGCCAGCAGCTTGGATGGGGACACTGAAGCTTTCTTT.

V is TRBV27 and J is TRBJ1-1; D possibly corresponds to TRBD1 (6 bases). The CDR3 totals 14 residues. Germline assignment: CDR1 MNHEY and CDR2 SMNVEV (reference sequence). V was trimmed by 2 bases and J by 5 bases, leaving 12 bases between them. The CDR3 region has the DNA TGTGCCAGCAGTTTAGGCAGGGGCTCAACTGAAGCTTTCTTT. Protein: CASSLGRGSTEAFF.

J is TRBJ2-7 and V is TRBV18, with D maybe TRBD2 (5 bases). Germline CDR1 KGHSH, CDR2 LQKENI. V was pared by 3 bases and J by 3 bases, with 9 bases between. The CDR3 is 13 residues long. The CDR3 DNA sequence: TGTGCCAGCTCACCTCGGGAAGACTACGAGCAGTACTTC. This encodes CASSPREDYEQYF. The whole variable domain, remainder taken from reference TRBV18 and TRBJ2-7, is NAGVMQNPRHLVRRRGQEARLRCSPMKGHSHVYWYRQLPEEGLKFMVYLQKENIIDESGMPKERFSAEFPKEGPSILRIQQVVRGDSAAYFCASSPREDYEQYFGPGTRLTVT.

The chain combines TRBV30 with TRBJ1-4; 9 nucleotides match TRBD1. The CDR3 loop spans 13 amino acids. The V gene's germline CDR1 is GTSNPN and CDR2 SVGIG (reference sequence). The trim removed 8 bases at V and 4 bases at J, leaving 5 bases unmatched. As DNA, the CDR3 is TGTGCCGGGGGACAGGGTGGTAATGAAAAACTGTTTTTT. Translation gives CAGGQGGNEKLFF.

This chain connects TRBV21-1 to TRBJ2-7. TRBV21-1 is listed as a pseudogene. The CDR3 runs 14 residues. This chain's CDR3 is CASTKGISNYEQYF. CDR3 sequence (DNA): TGTGCCAGCACCAAAGGGATCAGCAACTACGAGCAGTACTTC.

This chain joins TRBV19 and TRBJ1-1; D uncertain. Germline CDR1 LNHDA, CDR2 SQIVND (reference sequence). This CDR3 has 12 amino acids. V lost 5 bases, J lost 11 bases, and 15 bases lay in between. The CDR3 nucleotides are TGTGCCAGTAGTCCACGGTCCGCTATGGCTTTCTTT. This sequence encodes CASSPRSAMAFF.

The rearrangement joins TRBV4-1 to TRBJ2-6, with D perhaps assigned TRBD1 or TRBD2 (5 bases each). The CDR3 runs to 19 residues. Trimming pared 3 bases from V and 0 bases from J, leaving 18 bases between. Germline lookup yields CDR1 MGHRA and CDR2 YSYEKL. This CDR3 is CASSQPGLGTTSGANVLTF. The CDR3 nucleotides read TGCGCCAGCAGCCAGCCAGGGTTGGGGACCACCTCTGGGGCCAACGTCCTGACTTTC.

This rearrangement joins TRBV27 to TRBJ1-5, with 8 bases aligning to TRBD1. Unmatched junction bases numbered 10, after V lost 0 bases and J lost 6 bases. CDR1 MNHEY and CDR2 SMNVEV come from the germline V gene (reference sequence). There are 17 residues in the CDR3. CDR3 residues: CASSLSAGGVGAQPQHF. Here the CDR3 DNA reads TGTGCCAGCAGTTTATCCGCAGGGGGCGTAGGTGCTCAGCCCCAGCATTTT.

This chain uses TRBV5-6 with TRBJ1-1; D not certain. Per germline, CDR1 SGHDT and CDR2 YYEEEE. The CDR3 loop spans 15 amino acids. Trimming pared 3 bases from V and 1 base from J, leaving 13 bases between. The CDR3 bases are TGTGCCAGCAGCTCGCGCCGGGAAAAGAACACTGAAGCTTTCTTT. The encoded protein is CASSSRREKNTEAFF.

This clone was seen more than once but under ten times. One end of the junction fails to match germline, which may point to a read error. The V call is TRBV29-1, the J call TRBJ2-7, with TRBD2 matching 8 bases. The CDR3 sequence is 14 residues long. Germline CDR1 and CDR2: SQVTM and ANQGSEA. The CDR3 nucleotides are TGCAGCGTCGAAGTACTAGCGGATGGCTACGAGCAGTACTTC. This sequence encodes CSVEVLADGYEQYF.

J is TRBJ1-5 and V is TRBV19; perhaps TRBD1 as D (5 bases). This CDR3 spans 15 amino acids. Looked up from germline, CDR1 is LNHDA and CDR2 is SQIVND (reference sequence). Deletions cut 0 bases from V and 7 bases from J, with 13 bases between. This CDR3 reads CASSIDLNRGQPQHF. DNA for the CDR3: TGTGCCAGTAGTATAGACCTCAACCGGGGCCAGCCCCAGCATTTT.

This clone was observed a handful of times. The chain recombines TRBV5-6 with TRBJ2-3; 7 nucleotides align to TRBD1. There are 15 residues in the CDR3. V lost 0 bases and J lost 2; bases outside the gene matches: 3. Germline V lookup: CDR1 SGHDT, CDR2 YYEEEE. The CDR3 bases are TGTGCCAGCAGCTTGGCCGGGACAGCCACAGATACGCAGTATTTT. Amino acids: CASSLAGTATDTQYF.

V and J are TRBV29-1 and TRBJ2-7; perhaps D is TRBD1 or TRBD2 (6 bases each). The germline CDR1 and CDR2 sequences are SQVTM and ANQGSEA. Deletions cut 3 bases from V and 6 bases from J, with 18 bases between. The CDR3 has 14 amino acids. DNA for the CDR3: TGCAGCGTTGATGGGGGGCGGGGATCGGGCGAGCAGTACTTC. It yields the protein CSVDGGRGSGEQYF.

The CDR3 here is CASSLDRGGTGELFF. As DNA, the CDR3 is TGTGCCAGCAGCTTGGACAGGGGAGGGACCGGGGAGCTGTTTTTT. V usage is TRBV5-4 and J usage is TRBJ2-2, with D possibly being TRBD1 or TRBD2 (7 bases each). The CDR3 loop spans 15 amino acids. Trimming stripped 0 bases from V and 5 bases from J, with 11 bases between. Germline lookup yields CDR1 SGHNT and CDR2 YYREEE (reference sequence).

The chain links TRBV10-1 to TRBJ1-1, with D unresolved. Germline CDR1 WNHNN, CDR2 SYGVQD (reference sequence). The V end was cut by 9 bases, the J end by 6 bases, with 2 bases between. The CDR3 is 8 residues long. This CDR3 is CASPEAFF. The CDR3 region has the DNA TGCGCCAGTCCTGAAGCTTTCTTT.

The V and J genes are TRBV18 and TRBJ2-2; possible D gene TRBD2, 6 bases. V was pared by 0 bases and J by 4 bases, with 12 bases between. CDR1 and CDR2 (germline): KGHSH, LQKENI. CDR3 length equals 16 residues. In nucleotides, the CDR3 is TGTGCCAGCTCACCACCCGGGGGAGACGGCACCGGGGAGCTGTTTTTT. As protein: CASSPPGGDGTGELFF.

In DNA, the CDR3 is TGTGCCAGCAGCTTAGCCATAGGGGGGGGACGCACAGATACGCAGTATTTT. Protein: CASSLAIGGGRTDTQYF. The chain recombines TRBV7-8 with TRBJ2-3; a weak D match, TRBD2 (7 bases). Germline CDR1 SGHVS, CDR2 FQNEAQ. The CDR3 is made up of 17 amino acids. The V gene lost 0 bases and the J gene lost 1 base, with 14 bases spanning the gap.

The rearrangement links TRBV11-3 to TRBJ2-3, with 11 bases that match TRBD2. The CDR3 has 14 amino acids. Per germline, CDR1 SGHNT and CDR2 YENEEA. The V segment lost 10 bases and the J segment 1 base; nucleotides outside the gene matches: 4. As DNA, the CDR3 is TGTGCCACGGGGACTAGCGGTCGCACAGATACGCAGTATTTT. As protein: CATGTSGRTDTQYF. The whole variable domain, filled in from reference TRBV11-3 and TRBJ2-3, reads EAGVVQSPRYKIIEKKQPVAFWCNPISGHNTLYWYLQNLGQGPELLIRYENEEAVDDSQLPKDRFSAERLKGVDSTLKIQPAELGDSAVYLCATGTSGRTDTQYFGPGTRLTVL.

The rearrangement uses TRBV19 and TRBJ2-1; 9 bases agree with TRBD2. From germline, CDR1 is LNHDA and CDR2 SQIVND (reference sequence). The CDR3 spans 14 residues. Trimming at V came to 5 bases and at J to 4 bases, leaving 3 bases not matched to a gene. The CDR3 DNA reads as TGTGCCAGTAGTCCTCTAGCGGGGTACAATGAGCAGTTCTTC. Its protein product is CASSPLAGYNEQFF. Supplemented by reference TRBV19 and TRBJ2-1, the full variable domain reads DGGITQSPKYLFRKEGQNVTLSCEQNLNHDAMYWYRQDPGQGLRLIYYSQIVNDFQKGDIAEGYSVSREKKESFPLTVTSAQKNPTAFYLCASSPLAGYNEQFFGPGTRLTVL.

V usage is TRBV2 and J usage is TRBJ1-2; 7 bases are shared with TRBD1. V trimming: 1 base; J trimming: 4 bases; junction bases outside the gene matches: 3. The length of the CDR3 is 14 residues. The germline V gene encodes CDR1 SNHLY and CDR2 FYNNEI. CDR3 amino acids: CASSEGQGGYGYTF. In DNA, the CDR3 is TGTGCCAGCAGTGAAGGACAGGGTGGCTATGGCTACACCTTC.

J is TRBJ1-2 and V is TRBV19; no clear D. The germline V gene has CDR1 LNHDA and CDR2 SQIVND (reference sequence). Between the trimmed V and J ends, which lost 3 bases and 4 bases, there was a span of 6 bases. CDR3 length: 12 amino acids. CDR3 residues: CASSIQSYGYTF. CDR3 nucleotide sequence: TGTGCCAGTAGTATTCAAAGCTATGGCTACACCTTC.

The V call is TRBV6-4, the J call TRBJ2-1, with 8 bases that match TRBD1. The CDR3 spans 15 residues. J lost 4 bases, V lost 6 bases, and 8 bases had no gene match. From germline, CDR1 is MRHNA and CDR2 SNTAGT. The CDR3 DNA reads as TGTGCCAGCAGCGCTCGGACAGGGACGTACAATGAGCAGTTCTTC. It encodes CASSARTGTYNEQFF.

The chain joins TRBV5-1 to TRBJ2-5; TRBD1 matches 8 bases. This CDR3 spans 14 amino acids. J gave up 4 bases and V 0 bases, and 2 bases lay outside the gene matches. Looked up from germline, CDR1 is SGHRS and CDR2 is YFSETQ. CDR3 nucleotide sequence: TGCGCCAGCAGCTTGGTACAGGGGGGAGAGACCCAGTACTTC. Translating it yields CASSLVQGGETQYF.